One TCR beta chain is described in this entry. Its antigen specificity is not known. Per-base quality was not reported, and no clone a single base away is much larger than it. This specimen belongs to a study of T cell responses to AZD1222 COVID-19 vaccine listed by TCRdb under 2021. Background for the entire study: Because spike-specific TCR depth and breadth did not differ between the two schedules, AZD1222 recipients who got a second dose at roughly 4 weeks were pooled with those who got a second dose at roughly 12 weeks. A total of around 240 trial participants underwent TCR sequencing, of whom 200 to 220 had received two doses of AZD1222 and roughly 26 had received two doses of the MenACWY control vaccine. Enrollment into the trials was organized by age into subgroups of 18-55, 56-69 and 70-plus years, and those subgroups contained roughly 140, 27 and 60 TCR-sequenced participants, respectively.

This sample's time point label indicates: baseline before first vaccination. Vaccinee samples were obtained from the UK trials COV001 and COV002, which included a single-blind randomized controlled phase 2/3 trial of AZD1222 (ChAdOx1 nCoV-19) in healthy adults. For TCRbeta chain sequencing, PBMC samples were collected from trial participants at day 0 and at day 28 after the second dose. Overall results and qualifications from the work: The 56-69-year group was small, and its depth increase did not reach significance, likely because of low power. Participants were mostly white British, with more females than males. The authors suggested clonal diversity may have been underestimated. Nearly half of unique spike-specific TCRs reportedly recognized epitopes outside regions mutated in the B.1.351 and B.1.1.7 variants. Because no samples from the day 14 peak response were available, repertoires could be characterized only after the peak T cell response. The vaccine-associated CD4 TCRs covered the entire spike protein, and the dominant responses fell in regions 160-218 and 743-854. A significant rise in spike-specific TCR breadth and depth was observed after two AZD1222 doses relative to day 0 and relative to MenACWY recipients. Conclusions about previously exposed vaccinees were limited because only six AZD1222 recipients were SARS-CoV-2 seropositive at baseline.

The CDR3 regions of human TCRbeta chains were subjected to immunosequencing. On the authors' methods: TCRs in the repertoires were compared against a reference library of SARS-CoV-2-specific TCRs that had been generated with the MIRA antigen-specificity platform. Breadth was defined as the fraction of unique TCRs that were SARS-CoV-2-associated, and depth was defined as the fraction of total T cells that were SARS-CoV-2-associated. Using the MIRA data, every spike-specific TCR was mapped to the spike region that the TCR reacted to and assigned to either a CD4 or a CD8 class. Log10-transformed breadth and depth values were compared by one-way ANOVA with Sidak's multiple comparisons tests. TCRdb obtained this table from immuneACCESS and retained in-frame rearrangements with V and J assigned. These tables miss some clones; where compared with another copy, unresolved V genes account for less than half of the shortfall, and the remainder is unexplained. The V and J calls and clone size are taken from that table; D and trimming were inferred from the DNA. The sample yields about 130,000 clones; 91% were counted once. Clones ranked in the top ten supply approximately 2.8% of the sample.

V drops 7 bases and J drops 2 bases, leaving 12 bases in between. CDR1 and CDR2, per the germline V gene (reference sequence), are GTSNPN and SVGIG. The CDR3, cysteine through phenylalanine, is 13 amino acids long. Only the CDR3 region is kept as DNA, spanning 39 bases read in frame from base 1. Rearrangement joined TRBV30 to TRBJ1-3, and possibly TRBD1, on 5 matching bases. This clonotype was obtained from an adult in good health. This material consisted of peripheral blood, taken on day 0 of AZD1222 vaccination. The DNA is as follows: TGTGCCTCCAACGGGGGGGCTGGAAACACCATATATTTT. It codes for CASNGGAGNTIYF.